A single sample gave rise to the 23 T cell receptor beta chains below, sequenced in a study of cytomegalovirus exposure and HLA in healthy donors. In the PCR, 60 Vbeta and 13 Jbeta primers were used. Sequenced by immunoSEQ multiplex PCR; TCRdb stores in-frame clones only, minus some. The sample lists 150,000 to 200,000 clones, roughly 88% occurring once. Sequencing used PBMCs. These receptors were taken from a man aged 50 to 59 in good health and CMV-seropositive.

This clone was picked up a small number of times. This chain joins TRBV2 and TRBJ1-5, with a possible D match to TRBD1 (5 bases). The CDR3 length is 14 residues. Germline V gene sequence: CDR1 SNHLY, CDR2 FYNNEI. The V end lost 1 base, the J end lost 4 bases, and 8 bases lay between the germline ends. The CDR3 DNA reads TGTGCCAGCAGTGAAGGACAGCTTAATCAGCCCCAGCATTTT. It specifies CASSEGQLNQPQHF. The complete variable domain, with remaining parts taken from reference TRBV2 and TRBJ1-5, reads EPEVTQTPSHQVTQMGQEVILRCVPISNHLYFYWYRQILGQKVEFLVSFYNNEISEKSEIFDDQFSVERPDGSNFTLKIRSTKLEDSAMYFCASSEGQLNQPQHFGDGTRLSIL.

CDR3 amino acids: CASSFLAGDYNEQFF. The CDR3 nucleotides are TGTGCCAGCAGCTTTCTAGCGGGGGACTACAATGAGCAGTTCTTC. V usage is TRBV5-6 and J usage is TRBJ2-1; TRBD2 matches 10 bases. Germline V gene sequence: CDR1 SGHDT, CDR2 YYEEEE. The CDR3 loop spans 15 amino acids. The V segment lost 2 bases and the J segment 3 bases; nucleotides outside the gene matches: 2.

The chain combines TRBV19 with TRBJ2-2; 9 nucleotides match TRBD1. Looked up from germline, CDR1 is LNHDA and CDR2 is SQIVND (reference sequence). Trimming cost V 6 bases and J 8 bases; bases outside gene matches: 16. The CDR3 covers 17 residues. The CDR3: CASSSRLPGQGMGELFF. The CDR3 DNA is TGTGCCAGTAGCTCAAGACTTCCGGGACAGGGCATGGGGGAGCTGTTTTTT.

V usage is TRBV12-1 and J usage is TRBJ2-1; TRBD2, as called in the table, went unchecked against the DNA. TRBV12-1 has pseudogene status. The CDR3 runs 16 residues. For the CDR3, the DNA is TGTGCCAGCAGCAGCCACCGGACTAGCGGCTACAATGAGCAGTTCTTC. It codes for CASSSHRTSGYNEQFF.

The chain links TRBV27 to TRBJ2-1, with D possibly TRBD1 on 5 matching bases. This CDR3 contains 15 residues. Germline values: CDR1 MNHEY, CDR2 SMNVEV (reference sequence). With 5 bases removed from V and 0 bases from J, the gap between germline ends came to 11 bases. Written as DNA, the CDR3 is TGTGCCAGCAGTGTAGGGGTAAGCTCCTACAATGAGCAGTTCTTC. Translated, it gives CASSVGVSSYNEQFF.

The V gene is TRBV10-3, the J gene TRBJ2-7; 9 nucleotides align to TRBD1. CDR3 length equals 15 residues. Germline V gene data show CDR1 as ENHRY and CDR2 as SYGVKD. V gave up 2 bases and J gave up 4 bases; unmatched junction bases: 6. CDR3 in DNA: TGTGCCATCAGTGAGGGGGACAGGGCGAGGTACGAGCAGTACGTC. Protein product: CAISEGDRARYEQYV.

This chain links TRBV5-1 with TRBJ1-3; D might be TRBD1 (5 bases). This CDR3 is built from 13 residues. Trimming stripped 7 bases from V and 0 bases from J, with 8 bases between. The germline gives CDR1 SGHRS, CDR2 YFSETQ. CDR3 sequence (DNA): TGCGCCAGCGCCAGGGCCTCTGGAAACACCATATATTTT. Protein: CASARASGNTIYF.

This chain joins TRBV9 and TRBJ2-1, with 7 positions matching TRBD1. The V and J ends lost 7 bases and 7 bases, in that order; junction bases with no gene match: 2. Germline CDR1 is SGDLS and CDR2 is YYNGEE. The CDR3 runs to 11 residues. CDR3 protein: CASARGNEQFF. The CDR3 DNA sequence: TGTGCCAGCGCCAGGGGGAATGAGCAGTTCTTC.

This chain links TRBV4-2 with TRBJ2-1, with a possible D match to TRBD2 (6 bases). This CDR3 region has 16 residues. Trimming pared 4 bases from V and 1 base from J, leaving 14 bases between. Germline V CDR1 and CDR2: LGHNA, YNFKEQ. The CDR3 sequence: CASSLLGDLSYNEQFF. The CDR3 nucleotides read TGTGCCAGCAGCCTCCTCGGGGACTTATCCTACAATGAGCAGTTCTTC.

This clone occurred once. The CDR3 nucleotides are TGTGCCAGCAGCGCGGACAGGGATAAGGCCTACGAGCAGTACGTC. Translation: CASSADRDKAYEQYV. V is TRBV7-9 and J is TRBJ2-7, with 8 bases aligning to TRBD1. CDR1 SEHNR and CDR2 FQNEAQ come from the germline V gene (reference sequence). J was trimmed by 2 bases and V by 5 bases; bases with no gene match: 8. The CDR3 consists of 15 residues.

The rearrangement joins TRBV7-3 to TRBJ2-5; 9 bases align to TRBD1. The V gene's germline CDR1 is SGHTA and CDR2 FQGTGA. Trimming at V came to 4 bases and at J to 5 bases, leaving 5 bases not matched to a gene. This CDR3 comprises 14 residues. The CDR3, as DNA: TGTGCCAGCAGCTCAACAGGGGGCAGGGAGACCCAGTACTTC. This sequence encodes CASSSTGGRETQYF.

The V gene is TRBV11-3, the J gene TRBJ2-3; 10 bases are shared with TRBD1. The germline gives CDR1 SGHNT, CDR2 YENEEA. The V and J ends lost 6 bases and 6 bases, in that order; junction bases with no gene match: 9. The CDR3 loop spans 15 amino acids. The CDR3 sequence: CASSPSGQGTDTQYF. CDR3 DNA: TGTGCCAGCAGTCCTTCGGGACAGGGGACGGATACGCAGTATTTT.

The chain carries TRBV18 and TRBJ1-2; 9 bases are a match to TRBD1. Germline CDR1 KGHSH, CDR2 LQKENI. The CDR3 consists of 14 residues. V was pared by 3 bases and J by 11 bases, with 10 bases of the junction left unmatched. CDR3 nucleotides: TGTGCCAGCTCACCTTCACCGGGACAGGGCAAGTACACCTTC. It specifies CASSPSPGQGKYTF.

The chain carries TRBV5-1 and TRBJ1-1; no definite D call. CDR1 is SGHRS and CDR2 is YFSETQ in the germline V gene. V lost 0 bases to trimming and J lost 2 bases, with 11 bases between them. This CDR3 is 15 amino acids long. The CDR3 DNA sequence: TGCGCCAGCAGCTTGGGACCGGGATCAAACACTGAAGCTTTCTTT. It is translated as CASSLGPGSNTEAFF.

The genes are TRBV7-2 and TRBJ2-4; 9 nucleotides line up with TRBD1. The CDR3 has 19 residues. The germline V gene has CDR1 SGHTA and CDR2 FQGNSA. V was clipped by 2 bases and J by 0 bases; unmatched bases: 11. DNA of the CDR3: TGTGCCAGCAGCTTATTACCCCCCACAGGGGGCTTAGCCAAAAACATTCAGTACTTC. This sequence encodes CASSLLPPTGGLAKNIQYF.

CDR3 DNA sequence: TGTGCCAGTAAACTCGACAGGTCACTCCACACCGGGGAGCTGTTTTTT. Amino acids: CASKLDRSLHTGELFF. The V gene is TRBV19, the J gene TRBJ2-2, with TRBD1 as a possible D gene (6 bases). Trimming took 7 bases from V and 3 from J, leaving 18 bases between them. Germline V lookup: CDR1 LNHDA, CDR2 SQIVND (reference sequence). The CDR3 is 16 residues long.

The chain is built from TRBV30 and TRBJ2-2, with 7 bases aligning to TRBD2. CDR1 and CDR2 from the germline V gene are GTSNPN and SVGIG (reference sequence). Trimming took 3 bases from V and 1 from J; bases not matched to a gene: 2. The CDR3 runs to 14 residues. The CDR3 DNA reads TGTGCCTGGAGGTTAGCGGGGAACACCGGGGAGCTGTTTTTT. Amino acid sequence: CAWRLAGNTGELFF.

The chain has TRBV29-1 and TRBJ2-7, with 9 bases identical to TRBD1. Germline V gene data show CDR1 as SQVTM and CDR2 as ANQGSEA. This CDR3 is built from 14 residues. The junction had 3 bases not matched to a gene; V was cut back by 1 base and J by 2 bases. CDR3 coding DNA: TGCAGCGTTGAAGGGGGACAGGGCGCCTACGAGCAGTACGTC. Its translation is CSVEGGQGAYEQYV.

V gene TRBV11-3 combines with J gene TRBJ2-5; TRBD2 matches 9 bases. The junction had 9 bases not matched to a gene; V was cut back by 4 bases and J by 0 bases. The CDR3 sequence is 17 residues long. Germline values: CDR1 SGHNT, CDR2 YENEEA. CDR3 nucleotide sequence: TGTGCCAGCAGCTCCTCCCCACTAGCGGGCAACCAAGAGACCCAGTACTTC. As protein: CASSSSPLAGNQETQYF.

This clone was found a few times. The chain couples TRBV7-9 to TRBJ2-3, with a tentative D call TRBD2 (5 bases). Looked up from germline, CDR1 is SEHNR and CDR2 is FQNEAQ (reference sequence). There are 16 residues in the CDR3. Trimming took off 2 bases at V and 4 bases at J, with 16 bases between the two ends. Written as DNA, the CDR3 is TGTGCCAGCAGCTTAACAGCGGACCGGAAGCCAGATACGCAGTATTTT. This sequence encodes CASSLTADRKPDTQYF. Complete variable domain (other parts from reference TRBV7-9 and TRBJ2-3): DTGVSQNPRHKITKRGQNVTFRCDPISEHNRLYWYRQTLGQGPEFLTYFQNEAQLEKSRLLSDRFSAERPKGSFSTLEIQRTEQGDSAMYLCASSLTADRKPDTQYFGPGTRLTVL.

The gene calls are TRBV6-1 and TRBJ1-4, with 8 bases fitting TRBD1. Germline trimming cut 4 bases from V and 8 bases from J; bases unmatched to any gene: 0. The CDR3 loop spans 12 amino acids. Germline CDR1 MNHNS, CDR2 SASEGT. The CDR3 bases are TGTGCCAGCAGTGGGACAGGGGAAAAACTGTTTTTT. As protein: CASSGTGEKLFF.

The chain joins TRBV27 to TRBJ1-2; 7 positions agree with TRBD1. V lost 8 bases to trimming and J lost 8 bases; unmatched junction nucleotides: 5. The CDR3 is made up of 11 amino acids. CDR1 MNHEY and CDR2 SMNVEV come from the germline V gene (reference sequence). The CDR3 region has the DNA TGTGCCAGCTCAGGGGGTGAAGGCTACACCTTC. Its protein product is CASSGGEGYTF.

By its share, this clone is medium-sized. The CDR3: CASSRTSGRGDEQFF. As DNA, the CDR3 is TGTGCCAGCAGCCGGACTAGCGGGAGAGGCGATGAGCAGTTCTTC. The chain recombines TRBV5-4 with TRBJ2-1; TRBD2 aligns across 13 bases. This CDR3 contains 15 residues. CDR1 is SGHNT and CDR2 is YYREEE in the germline V gene (reference sequence). J lost 8 bases, V lost 4 bases, and 6 bases had no gene match.